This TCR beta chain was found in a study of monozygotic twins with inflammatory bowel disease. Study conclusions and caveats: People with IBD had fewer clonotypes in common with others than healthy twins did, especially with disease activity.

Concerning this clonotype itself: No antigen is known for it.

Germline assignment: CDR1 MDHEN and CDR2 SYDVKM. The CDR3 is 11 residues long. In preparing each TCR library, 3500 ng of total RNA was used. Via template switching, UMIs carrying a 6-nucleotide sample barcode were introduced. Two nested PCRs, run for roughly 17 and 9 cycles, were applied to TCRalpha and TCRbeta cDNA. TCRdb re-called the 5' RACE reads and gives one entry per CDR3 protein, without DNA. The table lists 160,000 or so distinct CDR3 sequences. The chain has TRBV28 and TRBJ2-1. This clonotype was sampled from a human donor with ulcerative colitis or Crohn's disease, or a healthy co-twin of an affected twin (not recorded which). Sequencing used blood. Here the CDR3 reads CASREDNEQFF.